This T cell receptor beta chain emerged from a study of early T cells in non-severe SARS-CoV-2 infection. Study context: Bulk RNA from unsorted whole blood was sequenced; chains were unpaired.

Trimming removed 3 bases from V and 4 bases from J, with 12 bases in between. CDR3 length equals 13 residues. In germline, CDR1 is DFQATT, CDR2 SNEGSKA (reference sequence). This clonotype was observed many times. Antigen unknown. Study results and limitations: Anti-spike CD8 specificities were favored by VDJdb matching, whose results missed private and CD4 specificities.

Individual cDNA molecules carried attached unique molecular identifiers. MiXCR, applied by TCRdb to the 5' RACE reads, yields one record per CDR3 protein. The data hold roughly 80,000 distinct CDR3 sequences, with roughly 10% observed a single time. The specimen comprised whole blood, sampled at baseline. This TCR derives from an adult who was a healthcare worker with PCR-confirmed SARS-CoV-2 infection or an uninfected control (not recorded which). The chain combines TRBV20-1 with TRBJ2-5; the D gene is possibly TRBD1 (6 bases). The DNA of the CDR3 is TGCAGTGCTAGGGAGCTCAGGGGAGAGACCCAGTACTTC. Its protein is CSARELRGETQYF.